The rows below give T cell receptor beta chains drawn from one sample of a study of vaccination effects on CD4 cells after COVID-19. Profiled with immunoSEQ multiplex PCR; TCRdb holds only in-frame clones, not every one. The sample has tens of thousands of clones, approximately 74% seen once; the top ten hold roughly 1.8%. The antigens of these receptors remain unknown. Sequenced here: CD4+ T cells from PBMCs cultured with HCoV-229E spike peptides, sampled before COVID-19 vaccination. These receptor sequences come from a human donor who received a COVID-19 vaccine. CDR3s leave out the opening cysteine and the closing phenylalanine or tryptophan. Fields, in order: V gene, J gene, clone size, CDR3 protein. Some rows mark clone size as missing; the rest say once, few, many or name a class of expanded clone.

TRBV28,TRBJ2-3,few,ASFTSGVDTQY
TRBV4-1,TRBJ1-2,-,ASSQVGYGYT
TRBV5-6,TRBJ1-4,few,ASRLLRTNEKLF
TRBV29-1,TRBJ1-2,-,SVENRVGYGYT
TRBV24-1,TRBJ2-1,-,ATSETGQGGGEQF
TRBV24-1,TRBJ2-3,-,ATSTSGGGSTDTQY
TRBV15,TRBJ2-1,-,ATSRASVSQQF
TRBV30,TRBJ1-1,-,AWSRRDRDAEAF
TRBV6-5,TRBJ2-3,-,ASSSLYGSSTDTQY
TRBV10-2,TRBJ2-5,-,ASNPTGQGARETQY
TRBV24-1,TRBJ2-5,-,ATSDSGRETQY
TRBV25-1,TRBJ1-3,many,ASSPTDTPGNTIY
TRBV6-4,TRBJ1-6,-,ASSGDRQSYNSPLH
TRBV5-1,TRBJ1-1,-,ASSLLTGGGMNTEAF
TRBV7-3,TRBJ2-3,-,ASSLSSMDTQY